The rows below give T cell receptor beta chains drawn from one sample of a study of post-analysis software for immune sequencing data. TCRdb reanalysed the PCR reads using MiXCR and keeps one entry per CDR3 protein. The sample includes hundreds of thousands of distinct CDR3 sequences, just under 30% seen only once; the top ten take around 0.56%. The source material was blood. The receptor source for this set is a girl aged 5-17 years with multiple sclerosis. The CDR3 runs from the conserved cysteine through the conserved F or W. A D gene is named only where the DNA matches it firmly. Expanded clones are given a class, and other clones once, few, many or no size at all.

J: TRBJ1-1
D: TRBD1
size: few
V: TRBV7-6
CDR3: CASSRTGGGMDTEAFF
DNA: TGTGCCAGCAGCCGAACAGGGGGCGGGATGGATACTGAAGCTTTCTTT

J: TRBJ2-1
D: TRBD2
size: .
V: TRBV7-2
CDR3: CASSLWEGMIPSEQFF
DNA: TGTGCCAGCAGCTTATGGGAGGGAATGATTCCCAGCGAGCAGTTCTTC

J: TRBJ2-1
D: TRBD1
size: .
V: TRBV27
CDR3: CASSLTGGIGNGQFF
DNA: TGTGCCAGCAGCCTTACAGGGGGCATTGGGAATGGGCAGTTCTTC

J: TRBJ2-5
D: .
size: once
V: TRBV10-3
CDR3: CAISESGHIGETQYF
DNA: TGTGCCATCAGTGAGTCAGGACACATAGGGGAGACCCAGTACTTC

J: TRBJ2-5
D: .
size: .
V: TRBV21-1
CDR3: CAGSNPDRQGGKGQYF
DNA: TGTGCCGGCAGCAACCCCGACAGGCAGGGGGGGAAAGGGCAGTACTTC

J: TRBJ2-3
D: TRBD1
size: few
V: TRBV2
CDR3: CASSRQGQATDTQYF
DNA: TGTGCCAGCAGTAGGCAAGGACAGGCCACAGATACGCAGTATTTT

J: TRBJ2-3
D: TRBD1
size: few
V: TRBV2
CDR3: CASSKDRGRTDTQYF
DNA: TGTGCCAGCTCGAAGGACAGGGGGCGCACAGATACGCAGTATTTT

J: TRBJ2-1
D: .
size: few
V: TRBV7-2
CDR3: CASRLVRSYLYNEQFF
DNA: TGTGCCAGCAGACTGGTTAGGTCCTACCTCTACAATGAGCAGTTCTTC

J: TRBJ2-7
D: .
size: few
V: TRBV28
CDR3: CASSLRADEQYF
DNA: TGTGCCAGCAGTTTACGGGCAGACGAGCAGTACTTC

J: TRBJ2-1
D: .
size: few
V: TRBV6-2/TRBV6-3
CDR3: CASSYGANGNEQFF
DNA: TGTGCCAGCAGTTATGGGGCGAACGGCAATGAGCAGTTCTTC

J: TRBJ2-1
D: .
size: few
V: TRBV14
CDR3: CASSQSSAYNEQFF
DNA: TGTGCCAGCAGCCAATCCAGCGCCTACAATGAGCAGTTCTTC

J: TRBJ2-5
D: .
size: few
V: TRBV6-5
CDR3: CASSRGSGETQYF
DNA: TGTGCCAGCAGCCGGGGCTCTGGGGAGACCCAGTACTTC

J: TRBJ2-1
D: .
size: .
V: TRBV6-1
CDR3: CASSEGRSSYNEQFF
DNA: TGTGCCAGCAGTGAAGGGCGGAGCTCCTACAATGAGCAGTTCTTC

J: TRBJ1-2
D: .
size: .
V: TRBV18
CDR3: CASSPPAHYGYTF
DNA: TGTGCCAGCTCACCACCAGCCCACTATGGCTACACCTTC

J: TRBJ2-1
D: .
size: .
V: TRBV20-1
CDR3: CSARGPGRGEQFF
DNA: TGCAGTGCTAGAGGTCCGGGACGCGGTGAGCAGTTCTTC

J: TRBJ1-2
D: TRBD1
size: many
V: TRBV29-1
CDR3: CSVYRTGTVYGYTF
DNA: TGCAGCGTTTACCGCACAGGGACAGTCTATGGCTACACCTTC

J: TRBJ2-7
D: .
size: few
V: TRBV7-2
CDR3: CASANRESYEQYF
DNA: TGTGCCAGCGCAAACAGGGAATCCTACGAGCAGTACTTC

J: TRBJ2-5
D: .
size: few
V: TRBV12-3/TRBV12-4
CDR3: CASNLGEANYQETQYF
DNA: TGTGCCAGCAACCTCGGGGAGGCGAACTACCAAGAGACCCAGTACTTC

J: TRBJ2-3
D: TRBD1
size: .
V: TRBV5-1
CDR3: CASSLGTGRDTDTQYF
DNA: TGCGCCAGCAGCCTAGGGACAGGGAGAGACACAGATACGCAGTATTTT

J: TRBJ2-7
D: .
size: many
V: TRBV3-1
CDR3: CASSQGQAYEQYF
DNA: TGTGCCAGCAGCCAGGGTCAGGCCTACGAGCAGTACTTC

J: TRBJ2-5
D: .
size: many
V: TRBV29-1
CDR3: CSVGLWDLRGETQYF
DNA: TGCAGCGTTGGACTTTGGGACCTTAGGGGTGAGACCCAGTACTTC

J: TRBJ2-7
D: .
size: .
V: TRBV5-1
CDR3: CASSYRDPYEQYF
DNA: TGCGCCAGCAGCTACCGGGACCCCTACGAGCAGTACTTC

J: TRBJ1-5
D: .
size: .
V: TRBV20-1
CDR3: CSARNPSLLATHNQPQHF
DNA: TGCAGTGCTAGGAACCCTTCTCTGCTGGCTACCCACAATCAGCCCCAGCATTTT

J: TRBJ2-1
D: TRBD2
size: few
V: TRBV3-1
CDR3: CASSQVGLAGDEQFF
DNA: TGTGCCAGCAGCCAAGTAGGACTAGCGGGAGATGAGCAGTTCTTC

J: TRBJ2-7
D: .
size: few
V: TRBV12-3/TRBV12-4
CDR3: CASSRAEVHEQYF
DNA: TGTGCCAGCAGTCGCGCGGAGGTCCACGAGCAGTACTTC

J: TRBJ2-7
D: TRBD1
size: few
V: TRBV7-8
CDR3: CASRRGQVYEQYF
DNA: TGTGCCAGCCGGCGAGGACAGGTGTACGAGCAGTACTTC

J: TRBJ2-7
D: .
size: few
V: TRBV5-6
CDR3: CASSGSGAGEQYF
DNA: TGTGCCAGCAGTGGTTCGGGAGCGGGCGAGCAGTACTTC

J: TRBJ1-1
D: .
size: .
V: TRBV29-1
CDR3: CSVRDRRNTEAFF
DNA: TGCAGCGTGCGCGACAGGAGGAACACTGAAGCTTTCTTT

J: TRBJ2-7
D: .
size: few
V: TRBV28
CDR3: CASSRTGPPSEQYF
DNA: TGTGCCAGCAGCAGAACAGGCCCTCCATCCGAGCAGTACTTC